The 9 T cell receptor beta chains listed next were all sequenced from one sample in a study of T cell changes during pregnancy in multiple sclerosis. Profiling relied on immunoSEQ multiplex PCR, and the TCRdb table lists in-frame clones only, not all of them. The sample has about 110,000 clones, roughly nine tenths seen once; the top ten hold less than 4.5%. Sequenced here: peripheral blood, sampled after pregnancy. The receptors were sampled from a female donor with multiple sclerosis, enrolled in a pregnancy study.

The rearrangement links TRBV5-5 to TRBJ1-1; D unclear. Germline CDR1 SGHKS, CDR2 YYEKEE (reference sequence). V lost 4 bases, J lost 0 bases, and 16 bases lay in between. This CDR3 spans 16 amino acids. The CDR3 DNA follows: TGTGCCAGCAGCAGAGCTGCTCGCGACATGAACACTGAAGCTTTCTTT. Translation: CASSRAARDMNTEAFF. The full variable domain, in which reference TRBV5-5 and TRBJ1-1 provide the parts outside the CDR3, is DAGVTQSPTHLIKTRGQQVTLRCSPISGHKSVSWYQQVLGQGPQFIFQYYEKEERGRGNFPDRFSARQFPNYSSELNVNALLLGDSALYLCASSRAARDMNTEAFFGQGTRLTVV.

The chain couples TRBV5-5 to TRBJ2-2; D remains ambiguous. Between the trimmed V and J ends, which lost 4 bases and 11 bases, there was a span of 12 bases. Germline V gene data show CDR1 as SGHKS and CDR2 as YYEKEE (reference sequence). The CDR3 length is 12 residues. DNA of the CDR3: TGTGCCAGCAGCGCTAGGCCGGCCGAGCTGTTTTTT. Translation: CASSARPAELFF.

The rearrangement joins TRBV18 to TRBJ1-5, with D uncertain. The CDR3 totals 14 residues. CDR1 and CDR2 (germline): KGHSH, LQKENI. With 10 bases removed from V and 1 base from J, the gap between germline ends came to 14 bases. The CDR3 here is CATAINPSNQPQHF. DNA for the CDR3: TGTGCCACCGCGATCAACCCCAGCAATCAGCCCCAGCATTTT.

This chain joins TRBV7-8 and TRBJ1-2; weak D call: TRBD1 (6 bases). V was clipped by 5 bases and J by 6 bases, with 10 bases between them. The CDR3 extends over 12 amino acids. Germline values: CDR1 SGHVS, CDR2 FQNEAQ. CDR3: CASSRRTDGYTF. For the CDR3, the DNA is TGTGCCAGCAGCCGACGGACAGATGGCTACACCTTC.

V and J are TRBV19 and TRBJ2-1; TRBD2 matches at 8 bases. Germline values: CDR1 LNHDA, CDR2 SQIVND (reference sequence). The CDR3 totals 15 residues. The V and J ends lost 7 bases and 15 bases, in that order; junction bases with no gene match: 20. The CDR3 nucleotides are TGTGCCAGTACTCAGACGCGGGGGGCTTCGACCAGACGGTTCTTC. Translated, it gives CASTQTRGASTRRFF.

The chain has TRBV4-1 and TRBJ2-1; TRBD2 aligns across 9 bases. Losses at the gene ends were 0 bases for V and 7 bases for J; bases not matched to a gene: 7. The germline gives CDR1 MGHRA, CDR2 YSYEKL. There are 16 residues in the CDR3. CDR3 sequence: CASSQDVAGVKNEQFF. CDR3 sequence (DNA): TGCGCCAGCAGCCAAGACGTAGCGGGGGTTAAAAATGAGCAGTTCTTC.

The V gene is TRBV15, the J gene TRBJ2-7; D is undetermined. Germline-derived CDR1 and CDR2 are LNHNV and YYDKDF (reference sequence). The CDR3 contains 13 residues. V was shortened by 0 bases and J by 3 bases, with 6 bases between the two germline ends. The CDR3 coding sequence is TGTGCCACCAGCAGAGATGACTTCTACGAGCAGTACTTC. It yields the protein CATSRDDFYEQYF.

This rearrangement joins TRBV15 to TRBJ1-1; D gene uncertain. CDR1 and CDR2 (germline): LNHNV, YYDKDF (reference sequence). The CDR3 has 13 residues. Trimming removed 5 bases from V and 1 base from J, with 8 bases in between. The CDR3 nucleotides read TGTGCCACCAGCCCCAATTCGAACACTGAAGCTTTCTTT. Its translation is CATSPNSNTEAFF.

This chain joins TRBV11-2 and TRBJ2-7, with D unclear. The CDR3 consists of 14 residues. The germline V and J ends were trimmed by 3 bases and 1 base, with 10 bases remaining between them. The germline gives CDR1 SGHAT, CDR2 FQNNGV. CDR3 DNA sequence: TGTGCCAGCAGCTTGGCAGGTGAATCCTACGAGCAGTACTTC. Translated, it gives CASSLAGESYEQYF.